The TCR beta chain described here comes from a study of read filtering for tumor transcriptome and immune sequencing (dated by TCRdb to the early 2020s). With respect to the entire study: The cohort had around 16 male and roughly 14 female patients with a mean age of about 71 years, ranging from 47 to 80. By revised international staging, fewer than ten patients were R-ISS I, 15 to 20 were R-ISS II and about seven were R-ISS III. After DNase treatment, whole-transcriptome libraries were prepared using the TruSeq RNA Access Library Prep Kit. TCR-region mapped reads per sample ranged from about 3.5 to 11 million with IR-seq versus only about 85 to 1273 with RNA-seq. The study compared TCR repertoires from targeted immune repertoire sequencing and bulk whole-transcriptome sequencing run on the same bone marrow samples. A main aim was a read-filtering strategy for immune repertoire data, specifically whether clonotypes supported by a single read should be removed. Overall study results and their limits: Clonotypes were captured by IR-seq at much higher depth and more reliably than by RNA-seq, and smaller IR-seq throughput was sufficient for identification of most shared clonotypes. When single-read clonotypes were removed, the proportions of shared clonotypes in IR-seq and RNA-seq correlated more strongly. In IR-seq, 80% to 85% of clonotypes but roughly 4% of total reads were represented by single-read clonotypes, whereas in RNA-seq, about 75% of clonotypes and almost 45% of reads were represented by single-read clonotypes. The sorted CD138-negative fraction was composed of a mixed bone marrow immune population rather than of purified T cells.

Starting from 400 to 450 ng RNA, TCR libraries were constructed with the Immunoverse kit using molecular barcoded adaptors that cover the alpha/delta and beta/gamma chains. TCR library preparation used the same RNA that went into transcriptome sequencing. TCR libraries were sequenced on an Illumina HiSeq 4000 with 2 x 150 cycles. In the paper's pipeline: Using MiXCR, which included quality filtering and error correction, TCR reads were aligned to human V, D, J and C references and then assembled into CDR3 clonotypes. Clonotype counts and gene usage diversity were analyzed with the tcR package in R. For inspection of raw mapping reads, RNA-seq reads were mapped by STAR aligner version 2.5.3a onto GRCh37 of the human genome. To test the effect of sequencing depth on detected clonotypes, IR-seq fastq files were randomly downsampled using Seqtk 1.3. TCRdb reprocessed the public reads (quality trimming at Q25 with fastp, clone calling with MiXCR) and kept in-frame beta chains. Under each unique CDR3 protein, matching rows form one entry showing the most common genes and DNA. TCRdb assigned the V and J calls; the authors' analysis was not used. The sample data list about 62,000 distinct CDR3 sequences, and approximately 18% of these were observed just once. Of the sample, 11% is held by the ten largest clones.

Every patient had bone marrow sampled at the time of active disease. Ficoll-Hypaque density gradient centrifugation was used to isolate the bone marrow mononuclear cells. To remove myeloma plasma cells, the cells were labeled with CD138 magnetic microbeads on a MACS separator, and CD138-negative cells were then collected by negative selection. Flow cytometry on an Attune NxT with CD138 antibodies was used to check the purity of the isolated cells. TRIzol reagent was used to extract total RNA, which was then quantified with a NanoDrop spectrophotometer. Paired RNA-seq and IR-seq were performed on the CD138-negative bone marrow sample of each patient. Regarding this clonotype: Its recognized antigen is unknown. It has no much larger one-base neighbor in the sample; base qualities were not kept.

Looking up the germline V gene yields CDR1 SGHAT and CDR2 FQNNGV. Measured from the cysteine to the phenylalanine, the CDR3 is 13 residues long. Only the CDR3 part of the read is kept: 39 bases, read in frame from the first base. V is shortened by 5 bases, J by 0 bases, and the region joining them spans 5 bases. The sequence was collected from a donor at least 40 years old with multiple myeloma. This receptor chain uses TRBV11-2 and TRBJ1-3, with the D gene not confidently named. What was sequenced was a population of CD138-negative cells sorted from bone marrow. The sample's cell subset or site label is to be understood as: bone marrow mononuclear cells depleted of CD138+ plasma/myeloma cells by negative magnetic selection. CDR3 loop: CASSGISGNTIYF. The DNA is as follows: TGTGCCAGCAGCGGGATCTCTGGAAACACCATATATTTT.